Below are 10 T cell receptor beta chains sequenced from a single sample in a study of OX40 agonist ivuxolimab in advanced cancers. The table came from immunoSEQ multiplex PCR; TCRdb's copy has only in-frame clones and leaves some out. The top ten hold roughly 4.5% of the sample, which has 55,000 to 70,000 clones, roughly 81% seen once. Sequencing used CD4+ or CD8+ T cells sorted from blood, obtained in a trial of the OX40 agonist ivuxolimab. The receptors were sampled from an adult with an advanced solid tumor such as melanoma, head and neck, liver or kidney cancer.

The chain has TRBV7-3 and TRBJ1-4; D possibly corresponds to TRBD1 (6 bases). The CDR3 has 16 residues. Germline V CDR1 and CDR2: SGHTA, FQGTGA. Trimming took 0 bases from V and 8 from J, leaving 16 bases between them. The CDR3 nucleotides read TGTGCCAGCAGCTTAACAGGGGGTCTACCCTGCGAAAAACTGTTTTTT. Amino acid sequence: CASSLTGGLPCEKLFF.

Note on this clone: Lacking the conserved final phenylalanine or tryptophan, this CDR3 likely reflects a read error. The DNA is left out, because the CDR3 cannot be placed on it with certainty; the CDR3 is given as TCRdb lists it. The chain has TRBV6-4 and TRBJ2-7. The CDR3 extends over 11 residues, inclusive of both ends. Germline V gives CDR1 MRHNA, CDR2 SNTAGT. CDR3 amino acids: CASSEPIWGFL.

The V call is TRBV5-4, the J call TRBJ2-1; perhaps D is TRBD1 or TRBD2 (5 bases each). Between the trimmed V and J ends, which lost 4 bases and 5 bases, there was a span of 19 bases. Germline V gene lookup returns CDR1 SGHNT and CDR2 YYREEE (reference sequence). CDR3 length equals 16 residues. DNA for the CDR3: TGTGCCAGCAGCGCAGGGTCGGGGCCTCCTAACAATGAGCAGTTCTTC. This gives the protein CASSAGSGPPNNEQFF.

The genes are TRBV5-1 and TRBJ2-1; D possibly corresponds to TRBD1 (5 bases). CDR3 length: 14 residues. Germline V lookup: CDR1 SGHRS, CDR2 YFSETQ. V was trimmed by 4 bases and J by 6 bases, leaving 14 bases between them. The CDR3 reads CASSPRQMPNEQFF. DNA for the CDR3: TGCGCCAGCAGCCCCCGACAGATGCCCAATGAGCAGTTCTTC.

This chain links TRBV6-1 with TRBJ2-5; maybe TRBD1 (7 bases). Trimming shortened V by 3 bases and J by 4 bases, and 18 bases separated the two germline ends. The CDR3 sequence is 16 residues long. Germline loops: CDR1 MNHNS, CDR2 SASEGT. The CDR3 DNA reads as TGTGCCAGCAGTGAGGGTGGCAGGGGGAGGCGAGAGACCCAGTACTTC. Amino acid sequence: CASSEGGRGRRETQYF.

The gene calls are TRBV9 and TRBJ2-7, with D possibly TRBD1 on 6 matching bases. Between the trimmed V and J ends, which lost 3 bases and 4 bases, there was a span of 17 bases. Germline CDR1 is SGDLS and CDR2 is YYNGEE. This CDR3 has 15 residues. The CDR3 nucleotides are TGTGCCAGCAGCGCTCAGGGGTCCGCGTCTTACGAGCAGTACTTC. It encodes CASSAQGSASYEQYF.

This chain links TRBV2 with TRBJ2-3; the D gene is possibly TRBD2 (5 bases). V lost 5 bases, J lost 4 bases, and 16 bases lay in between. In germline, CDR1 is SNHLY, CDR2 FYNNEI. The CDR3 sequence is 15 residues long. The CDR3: CASSRNLDSADTQYF. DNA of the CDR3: TGTGCCAGCAGTAGGAATCTGGACTCCGCAGATACGCAGTATTTT.

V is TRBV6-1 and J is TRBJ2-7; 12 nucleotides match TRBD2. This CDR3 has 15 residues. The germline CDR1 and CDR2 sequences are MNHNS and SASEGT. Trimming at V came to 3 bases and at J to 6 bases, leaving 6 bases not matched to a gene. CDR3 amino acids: CASSELAGGLGEQYF. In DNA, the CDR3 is TGTGCCAGCAGTGAGCTAGCGGGAGGGCTGGGCGAGCAGTACTTC.

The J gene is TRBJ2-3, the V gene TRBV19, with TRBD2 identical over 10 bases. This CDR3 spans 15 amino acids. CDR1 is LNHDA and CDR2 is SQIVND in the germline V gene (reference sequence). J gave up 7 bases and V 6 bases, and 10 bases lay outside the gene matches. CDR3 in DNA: TGTGCCAGTAGCCTTCCCGGACTAGCGGAGTATACGCAGTATTTT. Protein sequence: CASSLPGLAEYTQYF.

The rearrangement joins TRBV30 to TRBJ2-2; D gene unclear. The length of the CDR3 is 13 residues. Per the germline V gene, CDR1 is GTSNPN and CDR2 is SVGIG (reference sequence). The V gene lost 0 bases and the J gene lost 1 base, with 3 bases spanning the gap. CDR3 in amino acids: CAWSVGNTGELFF. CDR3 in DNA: TGTGCCTGGAGTGTGGGGAACACCGGGGAGCTGTTTTTT.